The 21 T cell receptor beta chains below were found in one sample sequenced in a study of regulatory and conventional T cells in RAG deficiency. Produced via immunoSEQ multiplex PCR; TCRdb's table is partial and in-frame only. The sample consists of 30,000 to 40,000 clones, 75% to 90% of them appearing once. These data are also associated with another study on regulatory T cells. That study reports: Primers: 52 TRBV forward and 13 TRBJ reverse.

The sample comprised CD8+ T cells sorted from blood. The receptors come from a human donor in good health.

The V and J genes are TRBV5-1 and TRBJ2-7; 10 positions match TRBD1. The CDR3 has 15 amino acids. The V gene's germline CDR1 is SGHRS and CDR2 YFSETQ. V shed 0 bases and J 4 bases; nucleotides not matched to a gene: 4. CDR3 bases: TGCGCCAGCAGCTTGGTGGGACAGGGGTCGTACGAGCAGTACTTC. Translation: CASSLVGQGSYEQYF.

This clone was seen once. The CDR3 region has the DNA TGTGCCAGCAGTGAAGCTGCAGGGGATTACTATGGCTACACCTTC. This gives the protein CASSEAAGDYYGYTF. This chain links TRBV6-1 with TRBJ1-2; D perhaps matches TRBD1 (6 bases). The CDR3 has 15 amino acids. Germline values: CDR1 MNHNS, CDR2 SASEGT. V lost 0 bases, J lost 3 bases, and 11 bases lay in between.

V gene TRBV19 combines with J gene TRBJ1-1; 7 bases are shared with TRBD1. Germline V gene lookup returns CDR1 LNHDA and CDR2 SQIVND (reference sequence). The junction had 5 bases not matched to a gene; V was cut back by 5 bases and J by 5 bases. CDR3 length equals 13 residues. The CDR3 loop is CASSQGERTEAFF. CDR3 nucleotides: TGTGCCAGTAGTCAGGGGGAAAGGACTGAAGCTTTCTTT.

The J gene is TRBJ2-6, the V gene TRBV4-1; D might be TRBD2 (5 bases). CDR1 is MGHRA, CDR2 YSYEKL, per germline. The CDR3 consists of 18 residues. Trimming pared 0 bases from V and 0 bases from J, leaving 12 bases between. This CDR3 reads CASSQEVRGASGANVLTF. In DNA, the CDR3 is TGCGCCAGCAGCCAAGAAGTTCGGGGTGCCTCTGGGGCCAACGTCCTGACTTTC.

The chain combines TRBV9 with TRBJ2-5, with TRBD1 matching 9 bases. The assigned J gene may be wrong: the sequence end matches TRBJ2-7 better. This CDR3 has 14 residues. Germline lookup yields CDR1 SGDLS and CDR2 YYNGEE. The DNA of the CDR3 is TGTGCCAGCAGCGTAGAACAGGGGGCTGACGAGCAGTACTTC. Protein: CASSVEQGADEQYF.

The chain combines TRBV14 with TRBJ2-1, with 11 positions matching TRBD2. This CDR3 region has 15 residues. Germline lookup yields CDR1 SGHDN and CDR2 FVKESK. The V and J ends lost 4 bases and 3 bases, in that order; junction bases with no gene match: 2. The CDR3 sequence: CASSPGLADYNEQFF. The CDR3 DNA sequence: TGTGCCAGCAGCCCGGGACTAGCGGACTACAATGAGCAGTTCTTC.

V gene TRBV4-1 combines with J gene TRBJ2-1; 7 nucleotides match TRBD1. The CDR3 loop spans 16 amino acids. The germline gives CDR1 MGHRA, CDR2 YSYEKL. The junction had 12 bases not matched to a gene; V was cut back by 3 bases and J by 7 bases. The CDR3 protein is CASSHQTGAVNNEQFF. The CDR3, as DNA: TGCGCCAGCAGCCACCAAACAGGGGCAGTGAATAATGAGCAGTTCTTC.

V and J are TRBV29-1 and TRBJ1-2; D is unresolved. The CDR3 is made up of 12 amino acids. In germline, CDR1 is SQVTM, CDR2 ANQGSEA. V lost 6 bases, J lost 3 bases, and 11 bases lay in between. CDR3 nucleotide sequence: TGCAGCGTCTACTCAGGTGACTATGGCTACACCTTC. This codes for CSVYSGDYGYTF.

This sequence joins TRBV4-2 and TRBJ2-5, with D perhaps matching TRBD1 (5 bases). CDR1 and CDR2 from the germline V gene are LGHNA and YNFKEQ. The CDR3 totals 16 residues. The germline V and J ends were trimmed by 0 bases and 0 bases, with 11 bases remaining between them. DNA for the CDR3: TGTGCCAGCAGCCAAGAAGCGACAGCAAACCAAGAGACCCAGTACTTC. This codes for CASSQEATANQETQYF.

This chain connects TRBV4-1 to TRBJ2-7; TRBD2 aligns across 11 bases. Germline V gene sequence: CDR1 MGHRA, CDR2 YSYEKL. The CDR3 length is 17 residues. Trimming cost V 5 bases and J 5 bases; bases outside gene matches: 14. The CDR3 loop is CASSMRASGRPGNEQYF. CDR3 nucleotides: TGCGCCAGCAGCATGCGGGCTAGCGGGAGGCCGGGGAACGAGCAGTACTTC.

This rearrangement joins TRBV7-3 to TRBJ2-1; possibly TRBD2 for D (6 bases). Germline V gene lookup returns CDR1 SGHTA and CDR2 FQGTGA. The CDR3 length is 14 residues. Trimming shortened V by 4 bases and J by 10 bases, and 17 bases separated the two germline ends. CDR3 sequence reads: CASSSGLPLREQFF. CDR3 DNA sequence: TGTGCCAGCAGCTCGGGACTCCCCCTCAGAGAGCAGTTCTTC.

The chain uses TRBV28 and TRBJ1-6; D gene unclear. V was clipped by 5 bases and J by 0 bases, with 11 bases between them. Germline V gene data show CDR1 as MDHEN and CDR2 as SYDVKM. The CDR3 runs 16 residues. The CDR3 DNA reads TGTGCCAGCAGTCCCCTTCAGAGCTCCTATAATTCACCCCTCCACTTT. Translation gives CASSPLQSSYNSPLHF.

The rearrangement links TRBV14 to TRBJ1-6; maybe TRBD1 (5 bases). V was clipped by 4 bases and J by 8 bases, with 18 bases between them. In germline, CDR1 is SGHDN, CDR2 FVKESK. The CDR3 covers 16 residues. The CDR3 nucleotides read TGTGCCAGCAGCCCTGCCTCGGGGGATATGGATTCACCCCTCCACTTT. It codes for CASSPASGDMDSPLHF.

CDR3 in amino acids: CASSVAGGPNEQFF. The CDR3 DNA follows: TGTGCCAGTAGTGTAGCGGGGGGGCCCAATGAGCAGTTCTTC. The rearrangement links TRBV19 to TRBJ2-1; 11 bases fit TRBD2. Germline V gene data show CDR1 as LNHDA and CDR2 as SQIVND (reference sequence). CDR3 length: 14 residues. V was clipped by 5 bases and J by 6 bases; unmatched bases: 3.

This sequence joins TRBV6-1 and TRBJ1-2; a possible D gene is TRBD1 (6 bases). Trimming left V 1 base short and J 8 bases short, with 14 bases between. CDR3 size: 14 residues. Germline loops: CDR1 MNHNS, CDR2 SASEGT. The CDR3 spells CASSEVIWGGGYTF. In DNA form, the CDR3 reads TGTGCCAGCAGTGAAGTTATCTGGGGGGGCGGCTACACCTTC.

V is TRBV29-1 and J is TRBJ2-7; 11 bases are shared with TRBD2. The CDR3 is made up of 16 amino acids. The trim removed 0 bases at V and 3 bases at J, leaving 7 bases unmatched. Germline CDR1 reads SQVTM; CDR2 reads ANQGSEA. The CDR3 protein is CSVEDRISGGGYEQYF. DNA of the CDR3: TGCAGCGTTGAAGATAGGATTAGCGGGGGGGGCTACGAGCAGTACTTC.

This rearrangement joins TRBV7-6 to TRBJ2-3; D unclear. The germline CDR1 and CDR2 sequences are SGHVS and FNYEAQ. This CDR3 comprises 14 residues. V gave up 1 base and J gave up 2 bases, with 7 bases separating them. The CDR3 loop is CASSLDPATDTQYF. CDR3 nucleotides: TGTGCCAGCAGCTTAGATCCAGCCACAGATACGCAGTATTTT.

The chain combines TRBV11-3 with TRBJ2-1, with D unclear. Germline V gene lookup returns CDR1 SGHNT and CDR2 YENEEA. V gave up 5 bases and J gave up 2 bases, with 13 bases separating them. The CDR3 is made up of 15 amino acids. The CDR3 sequence: CASSRDTGAYNEQFF. The CDR3 DNA reads TGTGCCAGCAGCCGTGACACGGGTGCCTACAATGAGCAGTTCTTC. The full variable domain, its missing parts supplied by reference TRBV11-3 and TRBJ2-1, is EAGVVQSPRYKIIEKKQPVAFWCNPISGHNTLYWYLQNLGQGPELLIRYENEEAVDDSQLPKDRFSAERLKGVDSTLKIQPAELGDSAVYLCASSRDTGAYNEQFFGPGTRLTVL.

The chain combines TRBV5-4 with TRBJ1-1, with D unclear. Looked up from germline, CDR1 is SGHNT and CDR2 is YYREEE (reference sequence). There are 13 residues in the CDR3. Trimming cost V 0 bases and J 0 bases, with 3 bases left between them. CDR3 sequence: CASSLGVNTEAFF. The CDR3 DNA sequence: TGTGCCAGCAGCTTGGGGGTGAACACTGAAGCTTTCTTT.

V is TRBV7-8 and J is TRBJ1-1; 7 bases line up with TRBD1. The germline gives CDR1 SGHVS, CDR2 FQNEAQ. The CDR3 has 14 amino acids. V lost 3 bases, J lost 3 bases, and 4 bases stayed unmatched. The CDR3 DNA follows: TGTGCCAGCAGCTTCAGGGGGGTGGACACTGAAGCTTTCTTT. Its translation: CASSFRGVDTEAFF.

This chain connects TRBV10-3 to TRBJ2-5; D is unresolved. CDR1 is ENHRY and CDR2 is SYGVKD in the germline V gene. The ends were cut back, 6 bases at V and 4 bases at J, with 9 bases in the middle. The CDR3 loop spans 12 amino acids. CDR3 DNA sequence: TGTGCCATCAGGTCCGTTGGAGAGACCCAGTACTTC. As protein: CAIRSVGETQYF.